A selection of T cell receptor beta chains follows, all from one sample in a study of a mutant IDH1 vaccine in newly diagnosed glioma. These TCRs are of unknown antigen specificity. Sequencing was performed with immunoSEQ multiplex PCR; in TCRdb, only in-frame clones are kept and a portion is missing. The sample records 35,000 or so clones, 80% being singletons. The source material was peripheral blood mononuclear cells (PBMCs), sampled from a glioma patient whose treatment included an IDH1 peptide vaccine. The source is a woman aged 30 to 39 with glioma. Some clones in this sample may be carry-over from other donors' samples. Each CDR3 is given with its conserved first and last residue. Fields, in order: clone size, J gene, V gene, D gene, CDR3 protein, CDR3 DNA. A D gene is named only where the DNA matches it firmly. Some rows have no size entry. The others give once, few or many, or a class for an expanded clone.

size: once
J: TRBJ1-2
V: TRBV6-5
D: NA
CDR3: CASKDGGGGSYGYTF
DNA: TGTGCCAGCAAAGATGGCGGGGGGGGAAGCTATGGCTACACCTTC

size: NA
J: TRBJ2-7
V: TRBV29-1
D: TRBD2
CDR3: CSVVGREGYEQYF
DNA: TGCAGCGTTGTCGGGCGGGAGGGTTACGAGCAGTACTTC

size: medium-sized
J: TRBJ2-7
V: TRBV5-6
D: NA
CDR3: CASSWATVYEQYF
DNA: TGTGCCAGCAGCTGGGCGACAGTCTACGAGCAGTACTTC

size: NA
J: TRBJ1-5
V: TRBV18
D: NA
CDR3: CASSPQGGDQPQHF
DNA: TGTGCCAGCTCACCACAGGGGGGGGATCAGCCCCAGCATTTT

size: NA
J: TRBJ1-1
V: TRBV9
D: TRBD1
CDR3: CASSATGQMNTEAFF
DNA: TGTGCCAGCAGCGCAACGGGACAGATGAACACTGAAGCTTTCTTT

size: NA
J: TRBJ2-2
V: TRBV12-5
D: NA
CDR3: CASGLAPNTGELFF
DNA: TGTGCTAGTGGTTTGGCCCCGAACACCGGGGAGCTGTTTTTT

size: NA
J: TRBJ1-1
V: TRBV4-1
D: NA
CDR3: CASSQEPGRLNTEAFF
DNA: TGCGCCAGCAGCCAAGAACCAGGGAGGCTGAACACTGAAGCTTTCTTT

size: NA
J: TRBJ2-3
V: TRBV19
D: NA
CDR3: CASSSLALHTDTQYF
DNA: TGTGCCAGTAGTAGTCTAGCGCTGCACACAGATACGCAGTATTTT

size: once
J: TRBJ2-6
V: TRBV9
D: NA
CDR3: CASTSSGANVLTF
DNA: TGTGCCAGCACCAGCTCTGGGGCCAACGTCCTGACTTTC

size: NA
J: TRBJ1-5
V: TRBV18
D: NA
CDR3: CASSPGGGGNQPQHF
DNA: TGTGCCAGCTCACCGGGGGGGGGCGGCAATCAGCCCCAGCATTTT

size: NA
J: TRBJ2-1
V: TRBV5-1
D: TRBD2
CDR3: CASSLAGWTSGSRVVNEQFF
DNA: TGCGCCAGCAGCTTGGCCGGTTGGACTAGCGGGAGTAGAGTTGTCAATGAGCAGTTCTTC

size: once
J: TRBJ2-3
V: TRBV15
D: TRBD2
CDR3: CATSRDRLAASTDTQYF
DNA: TGTGCCACCAGCAGAGATAGACTAGCGGCTAGCACAGATACGCAGTATTTT

size: NA
J: TRBJ1-1
V: TRBV18
D: NA
CDR3: CASSVQVGNTEAFF
DNA: TGTGCCAGCTCGGTCCAGGTGGGGAACACTGAAGCTTTCTTT

size: NA
J: TRBJ1-1
V: TRBV30
D: NA
CDR3: CAWNKDSNTEAFF
DNA: TGTGCCTGGAACAAGGACAGTAACACTGAAGCTTTCTTT

size: NA
J: TRBJ2-1
V: TRBV29-1
D: TRBD2
CDR3: CSVEGVEREGHDEQFF
DNA: TGCAGCGTTGAGGGCGTCGAGCGGGAGGGCCACGATGAGCAGTTCTTC

size: NA
J: TRBJ2-5
V: TRBV10-2
D: NA
CDR3: CASMGSAETQYF
DNA: TGCGCCAGCATGGGTAGCGCGGAGACCCAGTACTTC

size: NA
J: TRBJ2-7
V: TRBV7-8
D: TRBD1
CDR3: CASSLGRQGPKSYEQYF
DNA: TGTGCCAGCAGCTTAGGAAGACAGGGGCCAAAGTCCTACGAGCAGTACTTC

size: NA
J: TRBJ2-7
V: TRBV28
D: TRBD2
CDR3: CASRILAGAYEQYF
DNA: TGTGCCAGCAGGATACTAGCGGGTGCCTACGAGCAGTACTTC

size: NA
J: TRBJ2-3
V: TRBV7-2
D: TRBD2
CDR3: CASSLLPSGRYTQYF
DNA: TGTGCCAGCAGCTTACTTCCAAGCGGGAGGTATACGCAGTATTTT

size: NA
J: TRBJ1-1
V: TRBV30
D: NA
CDR3: CAWIGGTVGLMNTEAFF
DNA: TGTGCCTGGATTGGCGGGACGGTGGGGCTAATGAACACTGAAGCTTTCTTT

size: NA
J: TRBJ2-3
V: TRBV7-9
D: NA
CDR3: CASSPTSTDTQYF
DNA: TGTGCCAGCAGCCCTACTAGCACAGATACGCAGTATTTT

size: once
J: TRBJ1-1
V: TRBV18
D: TRBD1
CDR3: CASSPRPGQGATEAFF
DNA: TGTGCCAGCTCACCACGACCGGGACAGGGAGCCACTGAAGCTTTCTTT

size: once
J: TRBJ2-7
V: TRBV10-1
D: NA
CDR3: CASSLERGYEQYF
DNA: TGCGCCAGCAGCTTGGAGAGGGGTTACGAGCAGTACTTC

size: NA
J: TRBJ2-7
V: TRBV7-6
D: NA
CDR3: CASSLEDSSYEQYF
DNA: TGTGCCAGCAGCTTAGAAGACAGCTCCTACGAGCAGTACTTC

size: NA
J: TRBJ2-1
V: TRBV14
D: NA
CDR3: CASSQDIKEFGNEQFF
DNA: TGTGCCAGCAGCCAAGATATAAAGGAGTTCGGCAATGAGCAGTTCTTC

size: NA
J: TRBJ2-5
V: TRBV30
D: NA
CDR3: CAWMADAETQYF
DNA: TGTGCCTGGATGGCAGATGCAGAGACCCAGTACTTC

size: NA
J: TRBJ2-7
V: TRBV13
D: NA
CDR3: CASSPFGSGSYEQYF
DNA: TGTGCCAGCAGCCCCTTCGGGAGTGGGTCCTACGAGCAGTACTTC

size: NA
J: TRBJ2-1
V: TRBV9
D: TRBD2
CDR3: CASTSSGSFYNEQFF
DNA: TGTGCCAGCACCTCTAGCGGGAGCTTCTACAATGAGCAGTTCTTC

size: NA
J: TRBJ2-7
V: TRBV2
D: TRBD2
CDR3: CASGGGLAGGDPYEQYF
DNA: TGTGCCAGCGGAGGGGGACTAGCGGGAGGGGATCCTTACGAGCAGTACTTC

size: NA
J: TRBJ1-1
V: TRBV5-6
D: TRBD1
CDR3: CASSPVPGQVNTEAFF
DNA: TGTGCCAGCAGCCCTGTCCCGGGACAGGTGAACACTGAAGCTTTCTTT

size: NA
J: TRBJ1-1
V: TRBV29-1
D: NA
CDR3: CSAWDGRGVAFF
DNA: TGCAGCGCGTGGGACGGGCGGGGGGTGGCTTTCTTT

size: NA
J: TRBJ2-2
V: TRBV7-9
D: TRBD1
CDR3: CASSLGKRGRSGELFF
DNA: TGTGCCAGCAGCCTTGGGAAGAGGGGGCGATCCGGGGAGCTGTTTTTT

size: NA
J: TRBJ2-1
V: TRBV29-1
D: TRBD2
CDR3: CSGGRREGEQFF
DNA: TGCAGCGGGGGTAGGAGGGAGGGTGAGCAGTTCTTC

size: few
J: TRBJ1-1
V: TRBV29-1
D: NA
CDR3: CSVEVRGLRTEAFF
DNA: TGCAGCGTCGAGGTTCGGGGGTTGAGGACTGAAGCTTTCTTT

size: NA
J: TRBJ1-1
V: TRBV7-9
D: NA
CDR3: CASSLGGGNPEAFF
DNA: TGTGCCAGCAGCTTAGGGGGTGGGAATCCTGAAGCTTTCTTT

size: NA
J: TRBJ2-2
V: TRBV29-1
D: NA
CDR3: CSVPGTKGGTGELFF
DNA: TGCAGCGTCCCGGGGACAAAAGGAGGCACCGGGGAGCTGTTTTTT

size: NA
J: TRBJ1-1
V: TRBV5-1
D: NA
CDR3: CASSLAPPASNTEAFF
DNA: TGCGCCAGCAGCTTGGCCCCCCCGGCCAGTAACACTGAAGCTTTCTTT

size: NA
J: TRBJ2-1
V: TRBV27
D: NA
CDR3: CASSLEAGRISYNEQFF
DNA: TGTGCCAGCAGTTTAGAGGCGGGCCGAATCTCCTACAATGAGCAGTTCTTC

size: NA
J: TRBJ2-7
V: TRBV6-1
D: NA
CDR3: CASSLNRDNYEQYF
DNA: TGTGCCAGCAGTTTAAACCGGGACAACTACGAGCAGTACTTC

size: NA
J: TRBJ1-3
V: TRBV6-1
D: NA
CDR3: CASSPLGSGNTIYF
DNA: TGTGCCAGCAGTCCCCTGGGCTCTGGAAACACCATATATTTT

size: NA
J: TRBJ1-2
V: TRBV5-1
D: NA
CDR3: CATLLAGRYTF
DNA: TGCGCCACCCTGCTGGCGGGGCGCTACACCTTC

size: NA
J: TRBJ1-2
V: TRBV6-5
D: NA
CDR3: CATLAVHSYGYTF
DNA: TGTGCCACCCTGGCGGTCCACTCCTATGGCTACACCTTC

size: NA
J: TRBJ1-1
V: TRBV19
D: NA
CDR3: CASSGGRWDTEAFF
DNA: TGTGCCAGTAGTGGTGGACGCTGGGACACTGAAGCTTTCTTT

size: NA
J: TRBJ2-3
V: TRBV10-1
D: TRBD2
CDR3: CASSGGTSADTQYF
DNA: TGCGCCAGCAGTGGCGGGACTAGCGCAGATACGCAGTATTTT

size: NA
J: TRBJ2-7
V: TRBV28
D: TRBD1
CDR3: CASGATGGNEQYF
DNA: TGTGCCAGCGGGGCGACAGGGGGCAACGAGCAGTACTTC

size: NA
J: TRBJ2-7
V: TRBV27
D: NA
CDR3: CASSPSVGEVGYEQYF
DNA: TGTGCCAGCAGTCCGTCTGTGGGGGAGGTTGGCTACGAGCAGTACTTC